These T cell receptor beta chains were read from a single sample in a study of a mutant IDH1 vaccine in newly diagnosed glioma. Their antigens are not known. Clones were sequenced by immunoSEQ multiplex PCR, and TCRdb holds only the in-frame ones, with some missing. Counted here are about 54,000 clones, roughly 87% occurring once; the ten biggest clones make up more than 3%. This sample comprised PBMCs, obtained from a glioma patient whose treatment included an IDH1 peptide vaccine. These receptors came from a woman between 45 and 60 years old with glioma. CDR3s include the opening cysteine and the closing phenylalanine or tryptophan. The order of the fields is CDR3 protein, V gene, J gene, CDR3 length.

CASSLRGSPLAKNIQYF	TRBV11-2	TRBJ2-4	17
CASSEAGVTGLYF	TRBV6-1	TRBJ2-7	13
CASSPGPSSYNEQFF	TRBV6-5	TRBJ2-1	15
CASSRSSGGVYEQFF	TRBV11-2	TRBJ2-1	15
CASSAAGTDYGYTF	TRBV6-5	TRBJ1-2	14
CASRQLASSGNTIYF	TRBV10-2	TRBJ1-3	15
CSVLMGTDTQYF	TRBV29-1	TRBJ2-3	12
CASSPQGIQETQYF	TRBV9	TRBJ2-5	14
CASRGRASNEKLFF	TRBV2	TRBJ1-4	14
CASSPEGRREQYF	TRBV28	TRBJ2-7	13
CASSLGWGGAEAFF	TRBV7-9	TRBJ1-1	14
CASSLRTGRDNQPQHF	TRBV5-6	TRBJ1-5	16
CASSYSKLDGYTF	TRBV6-5	TRBJ1-2	13
CASSLRQGARETQYF	TRBV5-4	TRBJ2-5	15
CASSQGGTSGGGRYF	TRBV28	TRBJ2-5	15
CASSRTGIETDTQYF	TRBV12-1	TRBJ2-3	15
CASRPPGERDTQYF	TRBV19	TRBJ2-3	14
CASSLSRSAEAFF	TRBV27	TRBJ1-1	13
CASSEGQASKETQYF	TRBV7-9	TRBJ2-5	15
CASSFGLAGGQETQYF	TRBV5-8	TRBJ2-5	16
CASSLTQGQAFF	TRBV7-8	TRBJ1-1	12
CASIRGRGGSQETQYF	TRBV9	TRBJ2-5	16
CASSLWGPSSAEAFF	TRBV5-4	TRBJ1-1	15
CSARDNSPLHF	TRBV20-1	TRBJ1-6	11
CASSHTAFYTGELFF	TRBV19	TRBJ2-2	15
CSVYRQDRYTEAFF	TRBV29-1	TRBJ1-1	14
CAWSLLAGVGNEQFF	TRBV30	TRBJ2-1	15
CASSPSPQLAARGAQYF	TRBV5-1	TRBJ2-5	17
CASSLLGYEGYTF	TRBV7-9	TRBJ1-2	13
CASSLRDRGGTEAFF	TRBV27	TRBJ1-1	15
CASTGPAGAHTEAFF	TRBV9	TRBJ1-1	15
CASSQVGVDYGYTF	TRBV4-2	TRBJ1-2	14
CASSLIGGHTYEQYF	TRBV7-8	TRBJ2-7	15
CASSVRNPKVGDEKLFF	TRBV9	TRBJ1-4	17
CASSPLGGSTNEKLFF	TRBV7-8	TRBJ1-4	16
CAWSAESNYGYTF	TRBV30	TRBJ1-2	13
CASSWRGQNTEAFF	TRBV11-3	TRBJ1-1	14
CATSSAGGELFF	TRBV15	TRBJ2-2	12
CASSRDFFPPENIQYF	TRBV7-3	TRBJ2-4	16
CASSFDISNQPQHF	TRBV7-9	TRBJ1-5	14
CSVEDLFQGPYGYTF	TRBV29-1	TRBJ1-2	15
CASSLGQGFHQPQHF	TRBV27	TRBJ1-5	15
CASSLNGELFF	TRBV5-1	TRBJ2-2	11
CASSGRNTEAFF	TRBV27	TRBJ1-1	12
CASIHGGNTEAFF	TRBV7-2	TRBJ1-1	13
CASSLLTGLGEKLFF	TRBV14	TRBJ1-4	15
CSVKEAFF	TRBV20-1	TRBJ1-1	8
CASRGQGASNQPQHF	TRBV2	TRBJ1-5	15
CASSPRRGQGDTEAFF	TRBV14	TRBJ1-1	16
CASSLQLLLGANVLTF	TRBV27	TRBJ2-6	16